A single sample gave rise to the 26 T cell receptor beta chains below, sequenced in a study of T cells after posttransplantation cyclophosphamide. Here immunoSEQ multiplex PCR was the method, and the copy in TCRdb shows in-frame clones only, minus some. The repertoire yields fewer than 40,000 clones, none seen only once; the top ten contain approximately 5%. Sequenced: PBMCs. The source is a woman aged 50 to 65 in good health and a related stem cell transplant donor.

This clone was detected ten times or more. One base away lies a much larger clone, so this may be a sequencing read error. The same CDR3 arises from other DNA sequences in this sample as well. The genes are TRBV7-9 and TRBJ1-1; tentatively, D is TRBD1 (6 bases). This CDR3 spans 15 amino acids. Trimming took off 1 base at V and 8 bases at J, with 17 bases between the two ends. Per germline, CDR1 SEHNR and CDR2 FQNEAQ (reference sequence). CDR3 nucleotides: TGTGCCAGCAGCTTAGTGTCCTCCCGCGGGGGCGAAGCTTTCTTT. Translation: CASSLVSSRGGEAFF.

This clone was recorded many times. The chain couples TRBV13 to TRBJ2-3; D remains ambiguous. Trimming took off 2 bases at V and 0 bases at J, with 9 bases between the two ends. The CDR3 runs to 15 residues. Germline V gene lookup returns CDR1 PRHDT and CDR2 FYEKMQ (reference sequence). The CDR3 nucleotides read TGTGCCAGCAGCTTAAATCAGGCGAGCACAGATACGCAGTATTTT. Encoded protein: CASSLNQASTDTQYF.

This clone appeared many times. The junction and the germline gene differ at one end; a read error may be behind it. The chain couples TRBV7-2 to TRBJ2-2; D is possibly TRBD1 (6 bases). Germline CDR1 reads SGHTA; CDR2 reads FQGNSA. This CDR3 has 16 amino acids. CDR3 sequence: CASSQPPGANPGELFF. The CDR3 coding sequence is TGTGCCAGCAGTCAACCACCAGGGGCGAACCCCGGGGAGCTGTTTTTT.

This clone has a handful of counts. The rearrangement joins TRBV13 to TRBJ2-3; a weak D match, TRBD2 (5 bases). V was shortened by 6 bases and J by 7 bases, with 11 bases between the two germline ends. Germline lookup yields CDR1 PRHDT and CDR2 FYEKMQ (reference sequence). This CDR3 comprises 12 residues. The CDR3 loop reads CASSRGPYTQYF. The CDR3 region has the DNA TGTGCCAGCAGTCGCGGGCCTTATACGCAGTATTTT.

This clone was counted ten times or more. The DNA of the CDR3 is TGTGCCAGCCTTCTTAACACCGGGGAGCTGTTTTTT. It codes for CASLLNTGELFF. The chain couples TRBV7-2 to TRBJ2-2; no definite D call. Deletions cut 8 bases from V and 2 bases from J, with 6 bases between. Germline V gene data show CDR1 as SGHTA and CDR2 as FQGNSA. This CDR3 is built from 12 residues.

This clone was counted only a few times. V gene TRBV28 combines with J gene TRBJ2-1; 14 bases fit TRBD2. This CDR3 comprises 17 residues. Germline V CDR1 and CDR2: MDHEN, SYDVKM. The junction had 4 bases not matched to a gene; V was cut back by 2 bases and J by 4 bases. This chain's CDR3 is CASSLLGLAGGYNEQFF. The CDR3, as DNA: TGTGCCAGCAGTTTACTCGGACTAGCGGGGGGATACAATGAGCAGTTCTTC.

This clone was seen repeatedly, ten times or more. The CDR3 loop is CASRPSVGSGAFF. Written as DNA, the CDR3 is TGTGCCAGCAGACCATCGGTCGGCAGCGGAGCTTTCTTT. This sequence joins TRBV6-5 and TRBJ1-1; D is undetermined. The germline CDR1 and CDR2 sequences are MNHEY and SVGAGI. Deletions cut 6 bases from V and 10 bases from J, with 18 bases between. The CDR3 spans 13 residues.

This clone was seen many times. The chain is built from TRBV7-9 and TRBJ1-6; 7 bases fit TRBD1. Germline lookup yields CDR1 SEHNR and CDR2 FQNEAQ (reference sequence). The V gene end was trimmed by 5 bases and the J gene end by 10 bases; junction bases not matched to a gene: 5. This CDR3 comprises 13 residues. This CDR3 is CASSSSGGSPLHF. The CDR3 DNA reads as TGTGCCAGCAGCAGCTCAGGGGGGTCACCCCTCCACTTT.

The V gene is TRBV23-1, the J gene TRBJ1-6; D ambiguous. TRBV23-1 is assigned to the ORF class and has an uncertain function. The CDR3 extends over 16 amino acids. V shed 6 bases and J shed 1 base, with 13 bases lying between them. As DNA, the CDR3 is TGCGCCAGCAGCCCGTGGGAGGTTTCCTATAATTCACCCCTCCACTTT. This gives the protein CASSPWEVSYNSPLHF.

This clone occurred many times. The chain employs TRBV18 and TRBJ1-4; D gene uncertain. Germline V gene data show CDR1 as KGHSH and CDR2 as LQKENI. Trimming pared 6 bases from V and 2 bases from J, leaving 10 bases between. The CDR3 extends over 14 amino acids. CDR3 protein: CASSPSPTNEKLFF. CDR3 in DNA: TGTGCCAGCTCTCCGAGCCCTACTAATGAAAAACTGTTTTTT.

This clone occurred many times. The chain is built from TRBV28 and TRBJ1-4; TRBD1 aligns across 8 bases. Germline trimming cut 3 bases from V and 6 bases from J; bases unmatched to any gene: 3. Germline V gives CDR1 MDHEN, CDR2 SYDVKM. The CDR3 consists of 14 residues. DNA of the CDR3: TGTGCCAGCAGTTTTTCGGACAGGGATGAAAAACTGTTTTTT. Translation gives CASSFSDRDEKLFF.

This clone was seen repeatedly, ten times or more. The V gene is TRBV5-6, the J gene TRBJ2-1; D might be TRBD1 (6 bases). In germline, CDR1 is SGHDT, CDR2 YYEEEE. This CDR3 is 13 amino acids long. With 4 bases removed from V and 4 bases from J, the gap between germline ends came to 9 bases. The DNA of the CDR3 is TGTGCCAGCAGCCGAGGACAGTACAATGAGCAGTTCTTC. Translated: CASSRGQYNEQFF.

This clone was observed many times. V gene TRBV7-8 combines with J gene TRBJ2-5, with D possibly matching TRBD2 (7 bases). V lost 8 bases and J 5 bases, leaving 15 bases between the germline ends. Looked up from germline, CDR1 is SGHVS and CDR2 is FQNEAQ. The CDR3 loop spans 13 amino acids. CDR3 nucleotides: TGTGCCAGCGGCTGGGGAGGGGGGGAGACCCAGTACTTC. Amino acids: CASGWGGGETQYF. The full variable domain, completed using reference TRBV7-8 and TRBJ2-5, is GAGVSQSPRYKVAKRGQDVALRCDPISGHVSLFWYQQALGQGPEFLTYFQNEAQLDKSGLPSDRFFAERPEGSVSTLKIQRTQQEDSAVYLCASGWGGGETQYFGPGTRLLVL.

This clone was picked up many times. The CDR3 nucleotides are TGTGCCAGCAGCCAAGAAACCCGACAGGGCCGCTATGGCTACACCTTC. Amino acids: CASSQETRQGRYGYTF. V and J are TRBV4-2 and TRBJ1-2; 7 bases line up with TRBD1. Per the germline V gene, CDR1 is LGHNA and CDR2 is YNFKEQ. The CDR3 is 16 residues long. J was trimmed by 4 bases and V by 0 bases; bases with no gene match: 8.

This clone came up many times. The chain carries TRBV29-1 and TRBJ2-7; 9 bases align to TRBD1. The germline CDR1 and CDR2 sequences are SQVTM and ANQGSEA. With 1 base clipped from V and 3 bases from J, the junction kept 4 bases outside the gene matches. The length of the CDR3 is 14 residues. The CDR3 here is CSVEGMTGGYEQYF. CDR3 DNA: TGCAGCGTTGAAGGTATGACAGGGGGCTACGAGCAGTACTTC.

At least ten counts were recorded for this clone. The J gene is TRBJ2-1, the V gene TRBV5-1; 7 positions match TRBD1. V was pared by 5 bases and J by 5 bases, with 7 bases of the junction left unmatched. The CDR3 extends over 14 amino acids. The germline CDR1 and CDR2 sequences are SGHRS and YFSETQ. DNA of the CDR3: TGCGCCAGCAGACCGGGACAGAGTAACAATGAGCAGTTCTTC. It specifies CASRPGQSNNEQFF.

At least ten counts were recorded for this clone. The chain has TRBV14 and TRBJ2-3, with 7 bases matching TRBD2. Trimming cost V 3 bases and J 3 bases; bases outside gene matches: 3. CDR1 is SGHDN and CDR2 is FVKESK in the germline V gene. The CDR3 sequence is 14 residues long. The CDR3 spells CASSQSGGTDTQYF. For the CDR3, the DNA is TGTGCCAGCAGCCAGTCGGGGGGAACAGATACGCAGTATTTT.

This clone was seen many times. J is TRBJ1-2 and V is TRBV28; D is uncertain. Germline V gene sequence: CDR1 MDHEN, CDR2 SYDVKM. Trimming shortened V by 7 bases and J by 4 bases, and 16 bases separated the two germline ends. There are 14 residues in the CDR3. CDR3 residues: CASKEASAGYGYTF. The CDR3 coding sequence is TGTGCCAGCAAGGAGGCCTCCGCGGGCTATGGCTACACCTTC.

This clone was observed many times. V usage is TRBV7-2 and J usage is TRBJ2-3; D unresolved. The germline V and J ends were trimmed by 4 bases and 5 bases, with 7 bases remaining between them. Germline CDR1 SGHTA, CDR2 FQGNSA. This CDR3 comprises 12 residues. CDR3 in DNA: TGTGCCAGCAGCTCCTCGGTAGATACGCAGTATTTT. It encodes CASSSSVDTQYF.

This clone was counted at least ten times. The chain uses TRBV7-2 and TRBJ2-7, with 8 bases fitting TRBD1. CDR1 and CDR2 from the germline V gene are SGHTA and FQGNSA. V lost 4 bases to trimming and J lost 7 bases; unmatched junction nucleotides: 9. The CDR3 runs to 14 residues. The chain's CDR3 is CASSYSTGEGEQYF. CDR3 bases: TGTGCCAGCAGCTACTCGACAGGGGAAGGGGAGCAGTACTTC.

This clone was counted many times. The chain combines TRBV7-8 with TRBJ1-1; D unclear. The germline V gene has CDR1 SGHVS and CDR2 FQNEAQ. There are 15 residues in the CDR3. Trimming stripped 6 bases from V and 7 bases from J, with 21 bases between. The CDR3 sequence: CASSPGAAVINEAFF. For the CDR3, the DNA is TGTGCCAGCAGTCCCGGCGCGGCGGTTATAAATGAAGCTTTCTTT.

This clone was recorded at least ten times. This chain joins TRBV5-1 and TRBJ1-2, with 8 positions matching TRBD1. CDR3 length: 17 amino acids. Trimming took 2 bases from V and 4 from J; bases not matched to a gene: 13. Germline loops: CDR1 SGHRS, CDR2 YFSETQ. The CDR3 is CASSFPTPGGGSYGYTF. DNA of the CDR3: TGCGCCAGCAGCTTTCCCACTCCAGGGGGCGGTAGCTATGGCTACACCTTC.

The table lists this clone with many counts. The V call is TRBV4-2, the J call TRBJ1-6; the D gene is possibly TRBD1 (5 bases). Trimming removed 4 bases from V and 10 bases from J, with 20 bases in between. Germline V gives CDR1 LGHNA, CDR2 YNFKEQ. The CDR3 covers 16 residues. CDR3: CASSLGPGRVRSPLHF. The CDR3 DNA reads as TGTGCCAGCAGCCTTGGCCCGGGCAGGGTTCGATCACCCCTCCACTTT.

This clone was detected many times. J is TRBJ1-2 and V is TRBV30, with a weak D call TRBD1 (6 bases). Germline V gene data show CDR1 as GTSNPN and CDR2 as SVGIG (reference sequence). Trimming took off 1 base at V and 8 bases at J, with 11 bases between the two ends. The CDR3 is made up of 12 amino acids. Here the CDR3 reads CAWSGGLGGYTF. The CDR3 nucleotides read TGTGCCTGGAGTGGGGGGCTCGGAGGCTACACCTTC.

This clone has ten or more counts. V usage is TRBV5-1 and J usage is TRBJ2-5; D not certain. From germline, CDR1 is SGHRS and CDR2 YFSETQ. This CDR3 is built from 14 residues. Trimming took off 4 bases at V and 2 bases at J, with 12 bases between the two ends. CDR3 sequence: CASSLPDSQETQYF. Written as DNA, the CDR3 is TGCGCCAGCAGCCTTCCCGATAGTCAAGAGACCCAGTACTTC.

This clone was seen at least ten times. The chain couples TRBV6-1 to TRBJ1-1; D remains ambiguous. This CDR3 is built from 14 residues. V gave up 6 bases and J gave up 1 base, with 12 bases separating them. CDR1 and CDR2 from the germline V gene are MNHNS and SASEGT. CDR3 DNA sequence: TGTGCCAGCAGACACTATCTTGGGAACACTGAAGCTTTCTTT. Its translation is CASRHYLGNTEAFF.